Listed here is a single T cell receptor (beta chain). The data were obtained in a study of blood T cell repertoires in COVID-19. Sequencing used immunoSEQ multiplex PCR; TCRdb keeps in-frame clones, though not all of them. The data contain under 300,000 clones, approximately 86% of them singletons. The V end was cut by 0 bases, the J end by 0 bases, with 16 bases between. CDR1 is SGHNT, CDR2 YYREEE, per germline (reference sequence). The CDR3 spans 19 residues. V gene TRBV5-4 combines with J gene TRBJ2-6; D might be TRBD1 (6 bases). The sample comprised peripheral blood. This receptor was identified in a woman in her 70s with active or convalescent COVID-19. The CDR3 region is CASSLVPGETLSGANVLTF. The CDR3, as DNA: TGTGCCAGCAGCTTGGTGCCAGGGGAGACTCTCTCTGGGGCCAACGTCCTGACTTTC.